What follows is one TCR beta chain and its context. Its antigen is still unknown. This sample was taken from a study of high-grade serous ovarian cancer treatment subgroups. TCRdb's copy holds only in-frame clones and misses some; the assay was immunoSEQ multiplex PCR. This sample has 11,000 or so clones, with around 83% found just once. The CDR3 runs 10 residues. Germline V CDR1 and CDR2: MNHEY, SVGAGI. Deletions cut 8 bases from V and 6 bases from J, with 7 bases between. General observations from the study: Clonal relatedness tracked neoantigen level, and by trend copy number and mutation load.

The tumor samples were collected prior to definitive surgery or chemotherapy. The sequenced sample consisted of tumor tissue. V usage is TRBV6-5 and J usage is TRBJ1-1; D remains ambiguous. The source of this sequence is a human donor with high-grade serous ovarian cancer. This chain's CDR3 is CASSRSEAFF. The CDR3 nucleotides read TGTGCCAGCTCAAGGTCTGAAGCTTTCTTT.